This TCR beta chain was obtained from a study of blood T cell repertoires in COVID-19. Trimming left V 4 bases short and J 6 bases short, with 17 bases between. The CDR3 is 15 amino acids. CDR1 is SGHRS and CDR2 is YFSETQ in the germline V gene. The table lists this clone with a few counts. How the authors handled the data: Estimation of nucleated cell counts relied on the amplification of reference gene primers. The repertoire was sequenced with immunoSEQ multiplex PCR; TCRdb's copy has only in-frame clones and lacks some. V, J and clone size are taken as reported in that table, and D and trimming were inferred from the DNA itself. This sample has some 130,000 clones; 65% to 85% occur once, and the top ten carry roughly 1.8%.

This receptor was identified in a man between 65 and 80 years old with acute or convalescent COVID-19. The chain links TRBV5-1 to TRBJ2-1; tentatively, D is TRBD1 (6 bases). Material for sequencing was peripheral blood. CDR3 DNA: TGCGCCAGCAGCGCACAGGGTTCCCCCACCAATGAGCAGTTCTTC. This encodes CASSAQGSPTNEQFF.